These T cell receptor beta chains were read from a single sample in a study of beta chain features in type 1 diabetes. The repertoire was sequenced with immunoSEQ multiplex PCR; TCRdb's copy has only in-frame clones and lacks some. The sample has about 280,000 clones, approximately 16% seen once. Sequencing was done on a sample of naive CD4+ T cells from blood. All receptors come from a young man with type 1 diabetes. CDR3s include the opening cysteine and the closing phenylalanine or tryptophan. The D gene is left open where the match is weak. Only some rows state a clone size, as once, few, many or a class for expanded clones.

CDR3 | DNA | size | D | J | V
CASSISQGKGNQPQHF | TGTGCCAGTAGTATATCACAGGGTAAGGGCAATCAGCCCCAGCATTTT | few | - | TRBJ1-5 | TRBV19
CASSPGTMEDTQYF | TGTGCCAGCTCCCCCGGGACTATGGAAGATACGCAGTATTTT | - | TRBD2 | TRBJ2-3 | TRBV18
CASSPPQETQYF | TGTGCCAGCTCACCCCCACAAGAGACCCAGTACTTC | once | - | TRBJ2-5 | TRBV18
CASSRASGANVLTF | TGTGCCAGCAGTCGAGCCTCTGGGGCCAACGTCCTGACTTTC | - | - | TRBJ2-6 | TRBV2
CASSQVGGHLTDTQYF | TGTGCCAGCAGCCAAGTGGGAGGACATCTCACAGATACGCAGTATTTT | - | - | TRBJ2-3 | TRBV14
CASSPRRGATNEKLFF | TGTGCCAGCAGCCCCCGACGGGGTGCAACTAATGAAAAACTGTTTTTT | few | - | TRBJ1-4 | TRBV7-2
CASSITGSGANVLTF | TGCGCCAGCAGCATCACTGGTTCTGGGGCCAACGTCCTGACTTTC | - | - | TRBJ2-6 | TRBV5-1
CASRQGVDTQYF | TGTGCCAGCCGGCAGGGTGTTGATACGCAGTATTTT | - | - | TRBJ2-3 | TRBV2
CSVITGVGQPQHF | TGCAGCGTGATAACAGGGGTAGGGCAGCCCCAGCATTTT | few | TRBD1 | TRBJ1-5 | TRBV29-1
CASSPGGLADPDTQYF | TGTGCCAGCAGCCCAGGCGGACTAGCGGACCCAGATACGCAGTATTTT | few | TRBD2 | TRBJ2-3 | TRBV7-2
CASSQDRDNAYEQYF | TGCGCCAGCAGCCAAGATAGGGACAACGCCTACGAGCAGTACTTC | few | - | TRBJ2-7 | TRBV4-1
CASSGDRGEPLNIQYF | TGTGCCAGCAGTGGGGACAGGGGGGAACCCCTAAACATTCAGTACTTC | - | TRBD1 | TRBJ2-4 | TRBV2
CASSEYGGAKNIQYF | TGTGCCAGCAGTGAATACGGGGGGGCCAAAAACATTCAGTACTTC | - | TRBD2 | TRBJ2-4 | TRBV25-1
CASSIGENIQYF | TGTGCCAGTAGTATTGGAGAAAACATTCAGTACTTC | - | - | TRBJ2-4 | TRBV19
CASSQGLAGAETQYF | TGTGCCAGCAGCCAGGGACTAGCGGGAGCAGAGACCCAGTACTTC | - | TRBD2 | TRBJ2-5 | TRBV14
CASSQATGTGNGYTF | TGTGCCAGCAGCCAGGCGACCGGGACAGGGAATGGCTACACCTTC | - | TRBD1 | TRBJ1-2 | TRBV4-2
CASSVERGHPSHEQFF | TGTGCCAGCAGCGTGGAGCGGGGCCATCCCTCCCATGAGCAGTTCTTC | few | TRBD2 | TRBJ2-1 | TRBV9
CASSRTGTYGYTF | TGTGCCAGCAGCCGGACAGGCACCTATGGCTACACCTTC | few | TRBD1 | TRBJ1-2 | TRBV7-2
CATSRGTSLSEKLFF | TGTGCCACCAGCAGAGGAACGTCGTTGAGCGAAAAACTGTTTTTT | few | - | TRBJ1-4 | TRBV15
CAWSLGARTRRYF | TGTGCCTGGAGTTTGGGGGCCCGGACTCGGAGGTACTTC | - | - | TRBJ2-7 | TRBV30
CASSRTRGGLRLNTEAFF | TGTGCCAGCAGCCGAACGAGGGGGGGGCTCCGGCTGAACACTGAAGCTTTCTTT | - | - | TRBJ1-1 | TRBV14
CSLSRQGGFGAFF | TGCAGCCTATCCCGACAGGGGGGTTTTGGAGCTTTCTTT | - | TRBD1 | TRBJ1-1 | TRBV29-1
CASSNSEGRNTEAFF | TGCGCCAGCAGCAACTCCGAGGGCCGGAACACTGAAGCTTTCTTT | - | - | TRBJ1-1 | TRBV5-1
CASSRTGTTYYYEQYF | TGTGCCAGCAGTCGAACTGGGACTACATATTACTACGAGCAGTACTTC | few | TRBD2 | TRBJ2-7 | TRBV11-2
CASSTTKQGAAKETQYF | TGTGCCAGCAGCACAACAAAACAGGGGGCGGCCAAAGAGACCCAGTACTTC | - | TRBD1 | TRBJ2-5 | TRBV4-2
CASSLLSGNYNEQFF | TGCGCCAGCAGCTTACTTAGCGGGAACTACAATGAGCAGTTCTTC | few | TRBD2 | TRBJ2-1 | TRBV5-1
CASSRGTGGQREHYNEQFF | TGCGCCAGCAGCCGGGGGACAGGGGGGCAGCGGGAGCACTACAATGAGCAGTTCTTC | few | TRBD1 | TRBJ2-1 | TRBV5-1
CASSQTSGSYNEQFF | TGCGCCAGCAGTCAAACTAGCGGCTCCTACAATGAGCAGTTCTTC | - | TRBD2 | TRBJ2-1 | TRBV5-1